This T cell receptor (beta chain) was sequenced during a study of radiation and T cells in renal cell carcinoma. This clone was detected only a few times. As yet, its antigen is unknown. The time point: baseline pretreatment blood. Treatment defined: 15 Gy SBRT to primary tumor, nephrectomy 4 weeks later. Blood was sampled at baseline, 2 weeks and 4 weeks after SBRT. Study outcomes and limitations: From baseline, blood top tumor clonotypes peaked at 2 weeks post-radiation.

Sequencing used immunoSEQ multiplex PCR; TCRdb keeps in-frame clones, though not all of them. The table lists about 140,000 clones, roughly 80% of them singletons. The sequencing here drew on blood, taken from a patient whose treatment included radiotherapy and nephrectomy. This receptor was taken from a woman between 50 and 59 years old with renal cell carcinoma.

CDR3 protein: CASSEGQINEKLFF. The CDR3 DNA follows: TGTGCCAGCAGTGAAGGGCAGATAAATGAAAAACTGTTTTTT. This chain connects TRBV25-1 to TRBJ1-4, with D unresolved. Germline CDR1 MGHDK, CDR2 SYGVNS. The CDR3 extends over 14 amino acids. V was cut by 2 bases and J by 5 bases, with 9 bases left in between.